This TCR beta chain was identified during a study of OX40 agonist ivuxolimab in advanced cancers. Findings of the study overall: Clones of CD4+ and CD8+ blood T cells grew by week 6 at doses of 0.1 to 3.0 mg/kg.

Profiled with immunoSEQ multiplex PCR; TCRdb holds only in-frame clones, not every one. The sample has about 62,000 clones, 92% seen once. V lost 4 bases to trimming and J lost 2 bases, with 12 bases between them. Germline V CDR1 and CDR2: MNHNS, SASEGT. CDR3 length: 15 residues. Worth noting for this clone: Its antigen remains unknown.

This rearrangement joins TRBV6-1 to TRBJ1-5; TRBD1 is a possible D gene (6 bases). This sequence was found in an adult with an advanced solid tumor such as melanoma, head and neck, liver or kidney cancer. This material consisted of CD4+ or CD8+ T cells sorted from blood, taken in a trial of the OX40 agonist ivuxolimab. The DNA of the CDR3 is TGTGCCAGCAGTGTTTCAGGGGCGGGCAATCAGCCCCAGCATTTT. It encodes CASSVSGAGNQPQHF.